The T cell receptor beta chain described here comes from a study of post-analysis software for immune sequencing data (dated by TCRdb to the mid-2010s). Regarding the study in general: The recorded disease courses included relapsing-remitting, secondary progressive and progressive-relapsing multiple sclerosis, and some patients had no subtype annotation. The multiple sclerosis patient repertoires were compared with about a dozen previously published healthy control repertoires from donors aged roughly 6 to 27 years. A subset of samples was prepared in parallel using single-end sample barcoding, then pooled and co-amplified after Illumina adapter ligation.

Beyond this particular receptor, the publication reports: The multiple sclerosis patient group was slightly younger than the control group. Normalized Chao1 diversity was significantly lower in multiple sclerosis patients than controls, suggesting substantial peripheral T-cell clonal expansion. When samples were clustered directly using the F measure, samples prepared in the same batch co-clustered strongly, which prompted a batch-effect correction. Significantly higher frequencies in patients than in controls were found for several TRBV segments, including TRBV5-6, TRBV5-1 and TRBV20-1.

The germline V gene encodes CDR1 SQVTM and CDR2 ANQGSEA. Spanning cysteine to phenylalanine, the CDR3 consists of 17 amino acids. The retained sequence is limited to the CDR3, 51 bases, with the frame set at the first base. V is pruned by 6 bases and J by 4 bases, leaving 11 bases of the junction without a gene match. A word on this clonotype: Its antigen is not yet known. Per-base quality was not reported, and no clone a single base away is much larger than it.

To demonstrate the VDJtools post-analysis software, TCR beta repertoires were profiled from the peripheral blood of more than ten young patients with multiple sclerosis. The multiple sclerosis patients were children and adolescents between about 6 and 16 years of age. The method was PCR. TCRdb records Illumina HiSeq 2500 as the sequencer. To reduce PCR and sequencing biases, unique molecular identifiers were built into the TCR beta cDNA libraries. Some 500,000 cDNA molecules were obtained for every 1 to 10 million input T cells, so each molecule roughly corresponded to one T cell. The same protocol used for the earlier healthy control dataset was applied to prepare and sequence the patient libraries. Within a given batch, samples were prepared together, multiplexed and sequenced on the same HiSeq lane. On the study's bioinformatics: MIGEC handled the raw barcoded reads, throwing out single-read molecular identifier groups before consensus assembly and CDR3 extraction. VDJtools was used for post-analysis of the clonotype tables, with diversity normalized by down-sampling every dataset to the smallest sample size. In repertoire overlap clustering, CDR3 amino acid sequences, but not nucleotide sequences, were matched to correct batch-related cross-sample contamination. TCRdb passed the public sequencing reads through fastp at Q25 and MiXCR, retaining productive beta sequences. One record per CDR3 amino acid sequence lists the most common genes and DNA. The V and J calls were determined by TCRdb, not by the authors. This sample has roughly 580,000 distinct CDR3 sequences in its table, and roughly two fifths of those were observed once. The top ten clonotypes cover about 1.8% of the sample.

This TCR was sampled from a girl aged 10-17 years with multiple sclerosis. The rearrangement combines TRBV29-1 with TRBJ2-1, and TRBD2 aligns with 14 junction nucleotides. Sequenced input: blood. The DNA sequence follows: TGCAGCGTCCGCGGGACTAGCGGGAGCCCCTCTTACAATGAGCAGTTCTTC. Its product reads: CSVRGTSGSPSYNEQFF.